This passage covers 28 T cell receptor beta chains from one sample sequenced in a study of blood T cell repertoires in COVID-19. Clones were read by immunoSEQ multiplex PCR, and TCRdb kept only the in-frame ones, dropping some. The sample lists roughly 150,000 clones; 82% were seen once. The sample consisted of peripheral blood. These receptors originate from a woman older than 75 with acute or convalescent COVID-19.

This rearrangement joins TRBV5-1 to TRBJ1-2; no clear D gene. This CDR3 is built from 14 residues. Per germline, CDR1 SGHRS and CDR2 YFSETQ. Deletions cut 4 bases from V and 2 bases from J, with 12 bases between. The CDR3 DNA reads TGCGCCAGCAGCCCCCAGAGGCCGAACTATGGCTACACCTTC. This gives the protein CASSPQRPNYGYTF. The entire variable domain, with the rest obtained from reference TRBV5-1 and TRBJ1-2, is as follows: KAGVTQTPRYLIKTRGQQVTLSCSPISGHRSVSWYQQTPGQGLQFLFEYFSETQRNKGNFPGRFSGRQFSNSRSEMNVSTLELGDSALYLCASSPQRPNYGYTFGSGTRLTVV.

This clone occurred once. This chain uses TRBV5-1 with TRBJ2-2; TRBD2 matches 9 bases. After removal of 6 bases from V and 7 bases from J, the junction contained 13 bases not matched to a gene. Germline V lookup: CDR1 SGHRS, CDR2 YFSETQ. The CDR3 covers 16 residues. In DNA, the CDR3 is TGCGCCAGCAAGGCCCTAGGACTAGCGAGCGTCGGGGAGCTGTTTTTT. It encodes CASKALGLASVGELFF.

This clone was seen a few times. In nucleotides, the CDR3 is TGTGCCAGCAGCGATACTATAAGTTCACCCCTCCACTTT. Translation: CASSDTISSPLHF. This chain joins TRBV28 and TRBJ1-6; the D is unclear. CDR3 length equals 13 residues. Germline V gene sequence: CDR1 MDHEN, CDR2 SYDVKM. Trimming shortened V by 6 bases and J by 9 bases, and 12 bases separated the two germline ends.

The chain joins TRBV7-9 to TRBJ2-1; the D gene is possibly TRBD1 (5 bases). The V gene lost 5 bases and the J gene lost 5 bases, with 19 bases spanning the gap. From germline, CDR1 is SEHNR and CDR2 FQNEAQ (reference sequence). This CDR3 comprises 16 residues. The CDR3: CASSPPFRVGNNEQFF. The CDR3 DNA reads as TGTGCCAGCAGCCCCCCTTTCAGGGTGGGAAACAATGAGCAGTTCTTC.

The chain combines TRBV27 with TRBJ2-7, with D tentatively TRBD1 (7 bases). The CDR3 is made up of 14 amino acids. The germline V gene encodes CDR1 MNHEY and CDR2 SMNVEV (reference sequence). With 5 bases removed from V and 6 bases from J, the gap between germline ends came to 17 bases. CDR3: CASSPQGGRFEQYF. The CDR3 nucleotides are TGTGCCAGCAGTCCCCAGGGGGGACGATTCGAGCAGTACTTC.

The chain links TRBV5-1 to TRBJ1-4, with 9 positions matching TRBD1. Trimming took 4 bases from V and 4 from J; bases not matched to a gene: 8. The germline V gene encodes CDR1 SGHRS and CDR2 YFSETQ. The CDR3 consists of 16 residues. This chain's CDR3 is CASSAGTGNLNEKLFF. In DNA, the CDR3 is TGCGCCAGCAGCGCTGGGACAGGGAACCTTAATGAAAAACTGTTTTTT.

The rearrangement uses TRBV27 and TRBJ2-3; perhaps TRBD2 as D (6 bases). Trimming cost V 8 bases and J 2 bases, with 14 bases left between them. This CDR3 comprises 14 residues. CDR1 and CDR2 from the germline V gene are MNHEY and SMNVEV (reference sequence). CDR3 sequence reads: CASQTADYTDTQYF. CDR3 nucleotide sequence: TGTGCCAGCCAAACCGCGGACTACACAGATACGCAGTATTTT.

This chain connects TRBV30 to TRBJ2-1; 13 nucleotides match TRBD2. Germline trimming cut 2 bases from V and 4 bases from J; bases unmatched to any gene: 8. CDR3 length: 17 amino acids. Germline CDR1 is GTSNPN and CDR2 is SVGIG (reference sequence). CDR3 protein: CAWSPGLAGVRYNEQFF. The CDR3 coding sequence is TGTGCCTGGAGTCCCGGACTAGCGGGGGTACGGTACAATGAGCAGTTCTTC.

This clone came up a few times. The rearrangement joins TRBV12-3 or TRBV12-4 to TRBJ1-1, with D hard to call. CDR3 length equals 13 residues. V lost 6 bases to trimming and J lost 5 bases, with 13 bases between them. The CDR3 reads CASSRRVGTEAFF. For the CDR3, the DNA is TGTGCCAGCAGCCGGAGGGTAGGGACTGAAGCTTTCTTT.

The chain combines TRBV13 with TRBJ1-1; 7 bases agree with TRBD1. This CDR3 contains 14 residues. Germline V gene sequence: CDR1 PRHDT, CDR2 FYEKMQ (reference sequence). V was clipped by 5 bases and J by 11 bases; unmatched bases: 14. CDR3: CASSPDRAVELAFF. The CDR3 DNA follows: TGTGCCAGCAGCCCAGACAGGGCGGTGGAGTTGGCTTTCTTT.

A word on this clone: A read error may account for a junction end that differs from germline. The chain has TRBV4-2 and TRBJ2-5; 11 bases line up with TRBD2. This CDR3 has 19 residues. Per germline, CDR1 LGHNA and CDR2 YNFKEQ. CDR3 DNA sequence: TGTGCCAGCAGCCAAGTCGGGCCGGGGACTAGCGGCACCCAAGGGACCCAGTACTTC. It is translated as CASSQVGPGTSGTQGTQYF.

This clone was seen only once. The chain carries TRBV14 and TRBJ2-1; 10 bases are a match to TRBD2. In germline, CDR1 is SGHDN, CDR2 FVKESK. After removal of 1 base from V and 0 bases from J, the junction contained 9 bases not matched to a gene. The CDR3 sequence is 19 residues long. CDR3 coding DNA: TGTGCCAGCAGCCAAGCTCTAGCGGGAGTAGGGAGCTCCTACAATGAGCAGTTCTTC. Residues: CASSQALAGVGSSYNEQFF.

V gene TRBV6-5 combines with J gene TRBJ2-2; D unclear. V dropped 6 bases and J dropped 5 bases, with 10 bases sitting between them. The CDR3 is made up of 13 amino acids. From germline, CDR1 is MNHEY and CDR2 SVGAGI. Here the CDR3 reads CASRPPVTGELFF. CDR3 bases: TGTGCCAGCAGACCTCCGGTTACCGGGGAGCTGTTTTTT.

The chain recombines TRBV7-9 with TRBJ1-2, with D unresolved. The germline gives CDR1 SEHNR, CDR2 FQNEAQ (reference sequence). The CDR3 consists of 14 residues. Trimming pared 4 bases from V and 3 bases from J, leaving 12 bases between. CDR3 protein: CASSSGGSDYGYTF. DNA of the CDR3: TGTGCCAGCAGCTCGGGTGGGAGCGACTATGGCTACACCTTC. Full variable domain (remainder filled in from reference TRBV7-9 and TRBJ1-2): DTGVSQNPRHKITKRGQNVTFRCDPISEHNRLYWYRQTLGQGPEFLTYFQNEAQLEKSRLLSDRFSAERPKGSFSTLEIQRTEQGDSAMYLCASSSGGSDYGYTFGSGTRLTVV.

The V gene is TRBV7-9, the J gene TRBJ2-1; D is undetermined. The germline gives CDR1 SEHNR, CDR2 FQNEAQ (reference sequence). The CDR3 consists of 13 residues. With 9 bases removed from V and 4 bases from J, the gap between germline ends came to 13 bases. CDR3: CASHPGYYNEQFF. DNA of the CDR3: TGTGCCAGTCATCCCGGGTATTACAATGAGCAGTTCTTC.

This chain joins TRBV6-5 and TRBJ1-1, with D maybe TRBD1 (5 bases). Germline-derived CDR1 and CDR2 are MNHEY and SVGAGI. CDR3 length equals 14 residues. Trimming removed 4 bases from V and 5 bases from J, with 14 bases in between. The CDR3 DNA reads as TGTGCCAGCAGTTTGGGACTGCGGGGGACTGAAGCTTTCTTT. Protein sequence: CASSLGLRGTEAFF.

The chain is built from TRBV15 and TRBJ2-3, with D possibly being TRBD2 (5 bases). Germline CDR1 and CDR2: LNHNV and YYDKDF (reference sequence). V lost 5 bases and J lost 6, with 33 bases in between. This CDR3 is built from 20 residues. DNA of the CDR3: TGTGCCACCAGCGGACGACGGACTCCAAGACCTCACATCTTCAGTGATACGCAGTATTTT. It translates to CATSGRRTPRPHIFSDTQYF.

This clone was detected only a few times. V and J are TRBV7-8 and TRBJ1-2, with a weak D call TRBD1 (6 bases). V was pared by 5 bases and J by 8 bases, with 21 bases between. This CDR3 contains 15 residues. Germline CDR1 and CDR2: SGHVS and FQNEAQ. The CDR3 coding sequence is TGTGCCAGCAGCCCCAGCAGGGGAACGGCCCAGGGCTACACCTTC. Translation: CASSPSRGTAQGYTF.

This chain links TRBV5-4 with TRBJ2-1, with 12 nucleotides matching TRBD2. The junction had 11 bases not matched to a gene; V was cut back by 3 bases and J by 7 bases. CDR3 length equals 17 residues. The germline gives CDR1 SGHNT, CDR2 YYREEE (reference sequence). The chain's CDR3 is CASSSQTSGRVGNEQFF. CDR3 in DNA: TGTGCCAGCAGCTCACAGACTAGCGGGAGAGTTGGTAATGAGCAGTTCTTC.

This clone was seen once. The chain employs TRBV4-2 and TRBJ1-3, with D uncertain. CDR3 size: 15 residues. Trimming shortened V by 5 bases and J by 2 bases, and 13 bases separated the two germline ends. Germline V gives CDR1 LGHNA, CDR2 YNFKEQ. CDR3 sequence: CASSETGWAGNTIYF. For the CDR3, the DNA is TGTGCCAGCAGCGAAACGGGATGGGCTGGAAACACCATATATTTT.

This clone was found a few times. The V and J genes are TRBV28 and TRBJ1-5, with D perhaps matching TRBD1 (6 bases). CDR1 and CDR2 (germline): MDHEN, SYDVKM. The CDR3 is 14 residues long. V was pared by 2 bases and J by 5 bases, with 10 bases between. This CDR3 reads CASSLQGSYQPQHF. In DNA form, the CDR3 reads TGTGCCAGCAGTTTACAGGGGTCGTATCAGCCCCAGCATTTT.

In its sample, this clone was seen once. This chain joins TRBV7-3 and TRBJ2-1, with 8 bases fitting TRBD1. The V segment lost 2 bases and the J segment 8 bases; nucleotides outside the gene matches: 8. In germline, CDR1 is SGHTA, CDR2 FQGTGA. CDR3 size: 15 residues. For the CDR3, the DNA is TGTGCCAGCAGCTTACTTGGACAGGGCCAATATGAGCAGTTCTTC. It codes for CASSLLGQGQYEQFF.

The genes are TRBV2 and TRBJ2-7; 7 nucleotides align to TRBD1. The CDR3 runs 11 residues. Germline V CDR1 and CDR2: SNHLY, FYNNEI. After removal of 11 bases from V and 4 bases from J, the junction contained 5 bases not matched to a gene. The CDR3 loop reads CAGGQTYEQYF. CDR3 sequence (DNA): TGTGCCGGGGGACAGACTTACGAGCAGTACTTC.

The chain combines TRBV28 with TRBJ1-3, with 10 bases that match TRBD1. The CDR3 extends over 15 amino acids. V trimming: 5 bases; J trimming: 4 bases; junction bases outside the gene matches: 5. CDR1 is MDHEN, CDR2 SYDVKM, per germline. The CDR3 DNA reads TGTGCCAGCAGTAGACAGGGGGCACGAGGAAACACCATATATTTT. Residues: CASSRQGARGNTIYF.

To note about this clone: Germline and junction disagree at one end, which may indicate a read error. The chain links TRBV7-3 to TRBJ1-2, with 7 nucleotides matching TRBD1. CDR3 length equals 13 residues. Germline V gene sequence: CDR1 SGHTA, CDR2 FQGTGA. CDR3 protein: CASSVTGVYGYTF. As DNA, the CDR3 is TGTGCCAGCAGCGTAACAGGGGTCTATGGCTACACCTTC.

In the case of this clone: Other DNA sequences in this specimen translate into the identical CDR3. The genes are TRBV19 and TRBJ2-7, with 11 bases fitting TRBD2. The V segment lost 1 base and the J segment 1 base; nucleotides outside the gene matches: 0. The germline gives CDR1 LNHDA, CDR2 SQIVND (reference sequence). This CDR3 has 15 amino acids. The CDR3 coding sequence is TGTGCCAGTAGTATAGGGACTAGCGGGTCCTACGAGCAGTACTTC. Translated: CASSIGTSGSYEQYF.

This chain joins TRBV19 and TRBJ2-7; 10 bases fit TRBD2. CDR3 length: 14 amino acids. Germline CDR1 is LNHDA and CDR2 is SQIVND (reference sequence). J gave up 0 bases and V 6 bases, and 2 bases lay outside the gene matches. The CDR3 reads CASRWTSGSYEQYF. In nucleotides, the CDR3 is TGTGCCAGTAGGTGGACTAGCGGCTCCTACGAGCAGTACTTC.

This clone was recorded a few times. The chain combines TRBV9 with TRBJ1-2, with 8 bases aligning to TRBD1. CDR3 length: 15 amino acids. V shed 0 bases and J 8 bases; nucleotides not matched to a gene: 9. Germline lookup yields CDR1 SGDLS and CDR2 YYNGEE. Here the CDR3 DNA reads TGTGCCAGCAGCGTAGGTAGGACAGGGTTTGAAGGCTACACCTTC. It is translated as CASSVGRTGFEGYTF.